What follows is one TCR beta chain and its context. This sample was taken from a study of technical replicates of blood from a few donors. The assay was immunoSEQ multiplex PCR, and TCRdb's table has in-frame clones only and misses some. The sample consists of tens of thousands of clones, about 96% of them appearing once. The CDR3 spans 13 residues. The V and J ends lost 0 bases and 5 bases respectively, with 8 bases between them. CDR1 SGHNT and CDR2 YYREEE come from the germline V gene (reference sequence). This receptor was taken from a human donor in good health. Sequencing was done on a sample of T cells isolated from PBMCs. The V and J genes are TRBV5-4 and TRBJ1-2; D might be TRBD1 (6 bases). CDR3 sequence (DNA): TGTGCCAGCAGCTTGGACAGGGAGTATGGCTACACCTTC. This codes for CASSLDREYGYTF. Full variable domain (missing parts from reference TRBV5-4 and TRBJ1-2): ETGVTQSPTHLIKTRGQQVTLRCSSQSGHNTVSWYQQALGQGPQFIFQYYREEENGRGNFPPRFSGLQFPNYSSELNVNALELDDSALYLCASSLDREYGYTFGSGTRLTVV.